A single sample gave rise to the 4 T cell receptor beta chains below, sequenced in a study of shared clonotypes between healthy human individuals. The data were produced by immunoSEQ multiplex PCR, yet TCRdb's version contains in-frame clones alone and is incomplete. The sample shows 1 million to 1.2 million clones, approximately 75% of them seen only once. The sample consisted of memory CD4+ T cells from PBMCs. The subset here: CD45RA-negative fraction. These TCRs come from a man younger than 35 in good health. Some clones in this sample may be carry-over from other donors' samples.

Concerning this clone itself: The sample has other DNA sequences that encode this CDR3 too. The rearrangement links TRBV28 to TRBJ1-2; no clear D. V gave up 5 bases and J gave up 7 bases, with 14 bases separating them. This CDR3 spans 13 amino acids. The germline V gene encodes CDR1 MDHEN and CDR2 SYDVKM. The CDR3 loop reads CASSLGDTAGYTF. As DNA, the CDR3 is TGTGCCAGCAGTCTCGGAGACACCGCTGGCTACACCTTC.

DNA of the CDR3: TGTGCCAGTAGTCTCGGACAGGGCACTGAAGCTTTCTTT. It yields the protein CASSLGQGTEAFF. The rearrangement uses TRBV19 and TRBJ1-1; TRBD1 agrees at 8 bases. The CDR3 spans 13 residues. V lost 5 bases and J lost 4; bases outside the gene matches: 3. Germline assignment: CDR1 LNHDA and CDR2 SQIVND (reference sequence). Using reference TRBV19 and TRBJ1-1 for the parts outside the CDR3, the full variable domain is DGGITQSPKYLFRKEGQNVTLSCEQNLNHDAMYWYRQDPGQGLRLIYYSQIVNDFQKGDIAEGYSVSREKKESFPLTVTSAQKNPTAFYLCASSLGQGTEAFFGQGTRLTVV.

DNA for the CDR3: TGTGCCAGCTCACCATGGGGTATGCAAGGAAACACCATATATTTT. Encoded protein: CASSPWGMQGNTIYF. V usage is TRBV18 and J usage is TRBJ1-3; D remains ambiguous. Trimming shortened V by 2 bases and J by 4 bases, and 12 bases separated the two germline ends. This CDR3 has 15 residues. Germline V gene sequence: CDR1 KGHSH, CDR2 LQKENI.

This chain links TRBV7-9 with TRBJ1-5; TRBD1 matches 7 bases. Germline CDR1 and CDR2: SEHNR and FQNEAQ (reference sequence). CDR3 length: 13 residues. The V segment lost 5 bases and the J segment 7 bases; nucleotides outside the gene matches: 5. In DNA, the CDR3 is TGTGCCAGCAGCCCTGAACAGGGGCAGCCCCAGCATTTT. Amino acids: CASSPEQGQPQHF.